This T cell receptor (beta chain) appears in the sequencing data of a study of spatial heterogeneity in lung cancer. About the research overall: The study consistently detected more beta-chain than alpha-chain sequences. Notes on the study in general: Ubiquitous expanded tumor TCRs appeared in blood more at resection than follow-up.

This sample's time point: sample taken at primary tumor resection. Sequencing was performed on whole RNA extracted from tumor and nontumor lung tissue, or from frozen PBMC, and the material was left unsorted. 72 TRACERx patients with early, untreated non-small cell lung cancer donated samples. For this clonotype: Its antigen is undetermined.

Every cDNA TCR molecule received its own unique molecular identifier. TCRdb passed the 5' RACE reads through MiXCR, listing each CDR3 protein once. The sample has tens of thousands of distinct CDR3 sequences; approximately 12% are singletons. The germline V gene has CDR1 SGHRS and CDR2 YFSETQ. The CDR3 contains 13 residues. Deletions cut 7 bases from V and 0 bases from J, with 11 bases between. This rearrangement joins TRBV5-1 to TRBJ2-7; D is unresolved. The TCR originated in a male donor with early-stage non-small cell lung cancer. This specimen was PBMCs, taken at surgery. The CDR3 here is CASGRRSSYEQYF. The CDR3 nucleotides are TGCGCCAGCGGCCGGCGGAGCTCCTACGAGCAGTACTTC.